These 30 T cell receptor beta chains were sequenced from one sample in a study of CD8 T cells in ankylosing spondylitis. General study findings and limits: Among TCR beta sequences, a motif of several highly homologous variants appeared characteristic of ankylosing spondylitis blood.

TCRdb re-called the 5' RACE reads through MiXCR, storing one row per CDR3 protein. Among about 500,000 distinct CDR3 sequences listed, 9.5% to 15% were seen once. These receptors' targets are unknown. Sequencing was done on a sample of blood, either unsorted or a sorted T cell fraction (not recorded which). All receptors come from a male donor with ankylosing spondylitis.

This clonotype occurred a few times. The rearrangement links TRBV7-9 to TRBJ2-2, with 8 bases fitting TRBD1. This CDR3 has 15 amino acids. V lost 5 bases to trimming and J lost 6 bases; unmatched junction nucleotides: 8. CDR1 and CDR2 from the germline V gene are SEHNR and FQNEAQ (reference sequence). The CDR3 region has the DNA TGTGCCAGCAGCCCAAGGACAGGGACCCCCGGGGAGCTGTTTTTT. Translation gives CASSPRTGTPGELFF.

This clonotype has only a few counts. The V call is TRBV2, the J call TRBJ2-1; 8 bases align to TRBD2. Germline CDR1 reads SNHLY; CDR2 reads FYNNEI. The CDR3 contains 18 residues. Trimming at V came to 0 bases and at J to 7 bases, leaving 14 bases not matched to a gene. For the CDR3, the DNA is TGTGCCAGCAGTGAAGCGCATACTAGCGGTAAGGAAGGGAATGAGCAGTTCTTC. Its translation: CASSEAHTSGKEGNEQFF.

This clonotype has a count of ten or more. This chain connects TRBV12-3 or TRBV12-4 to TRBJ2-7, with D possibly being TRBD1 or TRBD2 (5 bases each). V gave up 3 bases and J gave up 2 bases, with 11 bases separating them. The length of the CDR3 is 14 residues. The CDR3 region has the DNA TGTGCCAGCAGTTTTAGCCTGGGGGCCTACGAGCAGTACGTC. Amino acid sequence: CASSFSLGAYEQYV.

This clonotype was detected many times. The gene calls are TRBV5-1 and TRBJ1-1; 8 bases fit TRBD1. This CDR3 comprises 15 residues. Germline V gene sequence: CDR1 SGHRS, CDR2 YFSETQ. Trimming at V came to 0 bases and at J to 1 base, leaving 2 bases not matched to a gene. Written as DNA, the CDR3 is TGCGCCAGCAGCTTGGCCGGGACAGGGAACACTGAAGCTTTCTTT. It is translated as CASSLAGTGNTEAFF.

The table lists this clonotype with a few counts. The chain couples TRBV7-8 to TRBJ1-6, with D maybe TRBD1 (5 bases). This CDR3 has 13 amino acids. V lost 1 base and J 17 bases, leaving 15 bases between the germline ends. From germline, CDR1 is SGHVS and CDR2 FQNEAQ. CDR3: CASSLDVGARVHF. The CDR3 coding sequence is TGTGCCAGCAGCTTAGACGTCGGGGCTCGAGTCCACTTT.

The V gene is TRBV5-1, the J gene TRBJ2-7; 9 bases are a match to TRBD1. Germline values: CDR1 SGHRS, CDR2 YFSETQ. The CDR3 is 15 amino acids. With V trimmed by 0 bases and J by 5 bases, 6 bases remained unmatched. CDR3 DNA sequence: TGCGCCAGCAGCTTGGGGGACAGGGAACCTAACGAGCAGTACTTC. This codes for CASSLGDREPNEQYF.

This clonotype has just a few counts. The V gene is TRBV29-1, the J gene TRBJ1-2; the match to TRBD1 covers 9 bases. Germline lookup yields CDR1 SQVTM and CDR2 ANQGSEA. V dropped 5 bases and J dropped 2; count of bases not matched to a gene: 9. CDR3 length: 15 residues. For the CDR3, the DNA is TGCAGCGTTCTGGACAGGGGACTACGAAACTATGGCTACACCTTC. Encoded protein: CSVLDRGLRNYGYTF.

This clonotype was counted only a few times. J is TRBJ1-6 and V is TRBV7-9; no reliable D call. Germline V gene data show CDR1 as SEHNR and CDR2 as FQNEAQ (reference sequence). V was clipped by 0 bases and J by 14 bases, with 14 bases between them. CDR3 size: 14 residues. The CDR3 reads CASSLALDRGSLHF. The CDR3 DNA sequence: TGTGCCAGCAGCTTAGCGCTGGACCGTGGATCCCTCCACTTT.

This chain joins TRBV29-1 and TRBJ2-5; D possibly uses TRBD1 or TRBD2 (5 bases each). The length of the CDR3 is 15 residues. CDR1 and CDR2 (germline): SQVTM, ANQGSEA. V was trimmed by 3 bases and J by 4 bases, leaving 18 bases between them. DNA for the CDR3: TGCAGCGTTGACCCCAGAGGGACGGAAGGAGAGACCCAGTACTTC. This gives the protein CSVDPRGTEGETQYF.

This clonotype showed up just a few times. The CDR3 sequence is CSVVGDFYDGYTF. The CDR3 coding sequence is TGCAGCGTTGTGGGAGACTTTTATGATGGCTACACCTTC. The genes are TRBV29-1 and TRBJ1-2; no clear D. The V and J ends lost 4 bases and 6 bases respectively, with 15 bases between them. The germline CDR1 and CDR2 sequences are SQVTM and ANQGSEA. The CDR3 has 13 residues.

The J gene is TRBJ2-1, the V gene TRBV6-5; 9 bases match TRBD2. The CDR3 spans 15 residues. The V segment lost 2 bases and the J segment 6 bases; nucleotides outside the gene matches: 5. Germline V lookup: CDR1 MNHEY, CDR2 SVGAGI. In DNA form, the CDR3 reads TGTGCCAGCAGTTACGGGCTAGCGGGATCCAATGAGCAGTTCTTC. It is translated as CASSYGLAGSNEQFF.

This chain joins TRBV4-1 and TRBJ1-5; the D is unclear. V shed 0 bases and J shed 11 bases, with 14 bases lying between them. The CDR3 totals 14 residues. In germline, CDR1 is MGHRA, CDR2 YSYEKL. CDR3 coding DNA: TGCGCCAGCAGCCAAGATCAGGCCAGGCCGGCCCAGCATTTT. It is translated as CASSQDQARPAQHF.

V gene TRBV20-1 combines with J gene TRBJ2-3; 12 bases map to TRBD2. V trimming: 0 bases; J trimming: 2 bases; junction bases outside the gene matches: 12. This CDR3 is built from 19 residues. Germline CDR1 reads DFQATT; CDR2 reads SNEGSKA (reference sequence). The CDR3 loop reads CSAREGLAGSRWNTDTQYF. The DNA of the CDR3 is TGCAGTGCTAGAGAAGGACTAGCGGGATCCCGCTGGAACACAGATACGCAGTATTTT.

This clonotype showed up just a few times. The CDR3 loop reads CSSGRIAGEVQFF. The CDR3 bases are TGCAGTTCTGGGAGAATAGCGGGAGAGGTGCAGTTCTTC. The J gene is TRBJ2-1, the V gene TRBV20-1; 9 bases map to TRBD2. This CDR3 region has 13 residues. In germline, CDR1 is DFQATT, CDR2 SNEGSKA (reference sequence). Trimming cost V 8 bases and J 12 bases; bases outside gene matches: 14.

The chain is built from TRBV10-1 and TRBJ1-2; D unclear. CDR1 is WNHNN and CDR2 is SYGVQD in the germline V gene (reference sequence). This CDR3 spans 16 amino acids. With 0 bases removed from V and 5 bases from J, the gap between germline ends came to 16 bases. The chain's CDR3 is CASSESTDENTYGYTF. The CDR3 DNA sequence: TGCGCCAGCAGTGAGTCGACGGACGAAAATACTTATGGCTACACCTTC.

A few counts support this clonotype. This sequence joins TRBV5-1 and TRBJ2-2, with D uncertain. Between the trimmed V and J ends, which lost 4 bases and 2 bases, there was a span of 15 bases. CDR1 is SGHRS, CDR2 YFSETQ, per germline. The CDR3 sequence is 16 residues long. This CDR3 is CASSPYTKRNTGELFF. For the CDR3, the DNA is TGCGCCAGCAGCCCATATACCAAGAGAAACACCGGGGAGCTGTTTTTT.

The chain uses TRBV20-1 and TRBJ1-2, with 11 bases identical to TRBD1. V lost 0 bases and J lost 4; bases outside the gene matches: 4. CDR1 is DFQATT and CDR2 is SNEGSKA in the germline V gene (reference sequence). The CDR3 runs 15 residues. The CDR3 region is CSARELGTGGYGYTF. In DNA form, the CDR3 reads TGCAGTGCTAGAGAACTCGGGACAGGGGGCTATGGCTACACCTTC.

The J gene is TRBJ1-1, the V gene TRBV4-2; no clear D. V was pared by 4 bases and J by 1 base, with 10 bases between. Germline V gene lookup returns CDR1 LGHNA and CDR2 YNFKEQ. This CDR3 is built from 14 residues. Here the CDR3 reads CASSPETRNTEAFF. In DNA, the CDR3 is TGTGCCAGCAGCCCCGAGACAAGGAACACTGAAGCTTTCTTT.

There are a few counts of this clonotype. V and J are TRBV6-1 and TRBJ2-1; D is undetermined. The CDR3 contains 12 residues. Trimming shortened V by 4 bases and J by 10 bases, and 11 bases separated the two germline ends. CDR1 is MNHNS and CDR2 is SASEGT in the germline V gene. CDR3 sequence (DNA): TGTGCCAGCAGTGTTACTCTCGTGGAGCAGTTCTTC. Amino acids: CASSVTLVEQFF.

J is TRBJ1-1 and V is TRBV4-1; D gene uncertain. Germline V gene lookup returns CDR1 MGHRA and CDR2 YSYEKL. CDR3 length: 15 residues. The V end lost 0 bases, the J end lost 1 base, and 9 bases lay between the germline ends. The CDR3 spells CASSQDTWGNTEAFF. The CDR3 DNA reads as TGCGCCAGCAGCCAAGATACGTGGGGGAACACTGAAGCTTTCTTT.

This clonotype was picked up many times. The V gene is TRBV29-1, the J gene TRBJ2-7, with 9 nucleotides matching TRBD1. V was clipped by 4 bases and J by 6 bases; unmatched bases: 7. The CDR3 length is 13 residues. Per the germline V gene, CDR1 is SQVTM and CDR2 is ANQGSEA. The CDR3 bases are TGCAGCGTTGTGGGACAGGGTTTGTCCGAGCAGTACTTC. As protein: CSVVGQGLSEQYF.

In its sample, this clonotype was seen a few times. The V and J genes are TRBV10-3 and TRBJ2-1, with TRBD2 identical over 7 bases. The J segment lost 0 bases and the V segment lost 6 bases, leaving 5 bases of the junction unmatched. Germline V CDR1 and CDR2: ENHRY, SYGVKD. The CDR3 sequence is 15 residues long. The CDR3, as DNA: TGTGCCATCAGATCTAGCGGCCGCTCCTACAATGAGCAGTTCTTC. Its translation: CAIRSSGRSYNEQFF.

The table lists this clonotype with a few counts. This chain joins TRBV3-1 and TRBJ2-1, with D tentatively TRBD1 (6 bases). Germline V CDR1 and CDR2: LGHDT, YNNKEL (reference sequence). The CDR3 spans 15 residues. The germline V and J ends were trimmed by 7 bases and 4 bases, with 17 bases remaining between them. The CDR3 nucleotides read TGTGCCAGCACCCCGGCTGGGGGCCCTTACAATGAGCAGTTCTTC. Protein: CASTPAGGPYNEQFF.

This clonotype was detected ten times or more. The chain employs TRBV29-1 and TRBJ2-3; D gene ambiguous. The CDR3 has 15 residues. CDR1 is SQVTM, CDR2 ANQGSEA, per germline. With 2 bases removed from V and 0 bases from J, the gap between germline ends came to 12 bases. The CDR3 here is CSVEKGSASTDTQYF. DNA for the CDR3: TGCAGCGTTGAAAAGGGCTCAGCTAGCACAGATACGCAGTATTTT.

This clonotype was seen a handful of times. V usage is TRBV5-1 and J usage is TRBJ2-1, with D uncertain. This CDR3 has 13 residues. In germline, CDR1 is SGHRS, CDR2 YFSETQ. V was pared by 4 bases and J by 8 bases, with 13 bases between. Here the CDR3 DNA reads TGCGCCAGCAGCATTATAGAGTCCGATGAGCAGTTCTTC. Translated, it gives CASSIIESDEQFF. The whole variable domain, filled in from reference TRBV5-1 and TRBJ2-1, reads KAGVTQTPRYLIKTRGQQVTLSCSPISGHRSVSWYQQTPGQGLQFLFEYFSETQRNKGNFPGRFSGRQFSNSRSEMNVSTLELGDSALYLCASSIIESDEQFFGPGTRLTVL.

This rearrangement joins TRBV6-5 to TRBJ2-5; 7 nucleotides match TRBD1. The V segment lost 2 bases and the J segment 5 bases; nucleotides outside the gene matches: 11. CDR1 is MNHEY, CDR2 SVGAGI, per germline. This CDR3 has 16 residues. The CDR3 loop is CASSYVGQGVEETQYF. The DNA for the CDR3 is TGTGCCAGCAGTTACGTCGGCCAGGGGGTAGAGGAGACCCAGTACTTC.

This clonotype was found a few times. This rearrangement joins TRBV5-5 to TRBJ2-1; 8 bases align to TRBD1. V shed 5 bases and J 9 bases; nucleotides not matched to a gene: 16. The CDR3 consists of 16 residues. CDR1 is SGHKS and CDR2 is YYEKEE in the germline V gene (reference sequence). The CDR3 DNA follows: TGTGCCAGCAGTTCTTCAGGGGGCCCATGGGGAGCTGAGCAGTTCTTC. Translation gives CASSSSGGPWGAEQFF.

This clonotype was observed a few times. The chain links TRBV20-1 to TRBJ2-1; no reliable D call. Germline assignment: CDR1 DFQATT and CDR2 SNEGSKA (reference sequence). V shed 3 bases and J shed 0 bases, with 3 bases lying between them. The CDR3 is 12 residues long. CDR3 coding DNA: TGCAGTGCTAGTATCTCCTACAATGAGCAGTTCTTC. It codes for CSASISYNEQFF.

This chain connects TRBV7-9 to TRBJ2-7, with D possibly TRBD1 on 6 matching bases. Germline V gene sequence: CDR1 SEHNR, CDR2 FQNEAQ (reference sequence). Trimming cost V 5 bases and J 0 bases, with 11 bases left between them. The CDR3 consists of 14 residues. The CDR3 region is CASSERQDSYEQYF. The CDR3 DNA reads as TGTGCCAGCAGCGAGAGACAGGACTCCTACGAGCAGTACTTC.

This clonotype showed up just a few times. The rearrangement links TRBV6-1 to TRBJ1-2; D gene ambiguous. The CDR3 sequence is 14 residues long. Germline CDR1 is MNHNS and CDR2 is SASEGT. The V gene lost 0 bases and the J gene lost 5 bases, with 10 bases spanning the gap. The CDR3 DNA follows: TGTGCCAGCAGTGAAGCGCGTCAAGTGTATGGCTACACCTTC. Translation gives CASSEARQVYGYTF.